The rows below give T cell receptor beta chains drawn from one sample of a study of T cells in pancreatic ductal adenocarcinoma. Method: immunoSEQ multiplex PCR; TCRdb's copy keeps in-frame clones and lacks some. The table shows about 97,000 clones, with more than 90% occurring only once. Specimen: PBMCs. The receptors were sampled from a human donor with pancreatic ductal adenocarcinoma. Each CDR3 is given with its conserved first and last residue. Fields, in order: V gene, J gene, CDR3 protein.

>TRBV18|TRBJ2-3
CASSSGHRNPQYF
>TRBV7-8|TRBJ2-7
CASSLATVGGSYEQYF
>TRBV7-9|TRBJ1-2
CASSPRVTGGDGYTF
>TRBV29-1|TRBJ2-5
CSVAIGAGGETQYF
>TRBV28|TRBJ1-1
CASSLPPGQRNTEAFF
>TRBV7-9|TRBJ1-3
CASSEDRGHGNTIYF
>TRBV29-1|TRBJ2-7
CSKPGQGVYEQYF
>TRBV6-1|TRBJ2-7
CASSPISGRIYEQYF
>TRBV5-4|TRBJ2-2
CASSLGGLAGSGGELFF
>TRBV30|TRBJ1-1
CAWINRGQLGRAFF
>TRBV13|TRBJ2-5
CASSSGLYRETQYF
>TRBV15|TRBJ2-7
CATSRERASGSYEQYF
>TRBV18|TRBJ2-7
CASSFGLARTYEQYF
>TRBV6-5|TRBJ1-5
CASSSRDRDNQPQHF
>TRBV11-1|TRBJ2-5
CASSIGTGSGTQYF
>TRBV12-5|TRBJ2-1
CASGSLAGVAYNEQFF
>TRBV7-9|TRBJ2-3
CASSLGPSEFTDTQYF
>TRBV30|TRBJ1-2
CAWSVMGIANYGYTF
>TRBV11-2|TRBJ2-1
CASSSGLAGAGYNEQFF
>TRBV6-1|TRBJ1-2
CASSEGGVNNYGYTF
>TRBV7-3|TRBJ2-3
CASSLRGSDTQYF
>TRBV11-2|TRBJ2-1
CASSSGESEQFF